The 12 T cell receptor beta chains given below trace back to one sample, sequenced in a study of early T cells in non-severe SARS-CoV-2 infection. TCRdb passed the 5' RACE reads through MiXCR, listing each CDR3 protein once. Of roughly 55,000 distinct CDR3 sequences listed, more than 13% were seen once; the top ten hold about 9.1%. Sequenced here: whole blood, sampled at baseline. The receptors were gathered from an adult who was a healthcare worker with PCR-confirmed SARS-CoV-2 infection or an uninfected control (not recorded which).

This clonotype was counted ten times or more. This chain joins TRBV12-3 or TRBV12-4 and TRBJ2-1; 10 positions match TRBD2. V lost 5 bases and J lost 6; bases outside the gene matches: 10. The CDR3 has 16 residues. The CDR3 bases are TGTGCCAGCAGTGAGGAGCTAGCGGGAGTGGGCAATGAGCAGTTCTTC. Its protein product is CASSEELAGVGNEQFF.

The rearrangement links TRBV6-6 to TRBJ1-5, with D perhaps TRBD1 (6 bases). Germline V gives CDR1 MNHNY, CDR2 SVGAGI (reference sequence). CDR3 length equals 15 residues. V shed 6 bases and J shed 6 bases, with 18 bases lying between them. DNA for the CDR3: TGTGCCAGCAGCCAGGATCTGGGGGCTGGTCAGCCCCAGCATTTT. It encodes CASSQDLGAGQPQHF.

The V call is TRBV7-9, the J call TRBJ2-2, with a tentative D call TRBD1 (6 bases). Germline CDR1 reads SEHNR; CDR2 reads FQNEAQ (reference sequence). The CDR3 sequence is 17 residues long. Trimming pared 1 base from V and 4 bases from J, leaving 16 bases between. The CDR3 loop is CASSLGRTAGGTGELFF. The CDR3 DNA reads as TGTGCCAGCAGCTTAGGAAGGACAGCTGGGGGCACCGGGGAGCTGTTTTTT.

This clonotype has more than one count but fewer than ten. The V and J genes are TRBV18 and TRBJ2-1; 9 bases fit TRBD1. CDR1 is KGHSH and CDR2 is LQKENI in the germline V gene. The CDR3 runs to 14 residues. Trimming took 3 bases from V and 8 from J; bases not matched to a gene: 5. The CDR3 nucleotides read TGTGCCAGCTCACCGGGACAGGGTTTCGATGAGCAGTTCTTC. It yields the protein CASSPGQGFDEQFF.

This clonotype was detected ten times or more. V gene TRBV20-1 combines with J gene TRBJ1-2; the D is unclear. V was pared by 6 bases and J by 4 bases, with 15 bases between. CDR3 size: 13 residues. CDR1 is DFQATT, CDR2 SNEGSKA, per germline (reference sequence). This chain's CDR3 is CSATRLTPYGYTF. CDR3 nucleotides: TGCAGTGCCACCAGACTAACCCCCTATGGCTACACCTTC.

This sequence joins TRBV28 and TRBJ2-3, with D possibly matching TRBD1 (5 bases). Between the trimmed V and J ends, which lost 5 bases and 5 bases, there was a span of 14 bases. Germline V CDR1 and CDR2: MDHEN, SYDVKM. The CDR3 sequence is 14 residues long. CDR3 protein: CASSKGNRLDTQYF. The CDR3 DNA is TGTGCCAGCAGTAAGGGGAATCGTTTAGATACGCAGTATTTT.

This clonotype was counted only a few times. V and J are TRBV11-2 and TRBJ2-1, with 9 bases fitting TRBD1. This CDR3 region has 15 residues. Germline loops: CDR1 SGHAT, CDR2 FQNNGV. Trimming took 5 bases from V and 2 from J; bases not matched to a gene: 4. The CDR3, as DNA: TGTGCCAGCAGCCCCGGGACAGGGACCTACAATGAGCAGTTCTTC. Its protein is CASSPGTGTYNEQFF.

This clonotype was counted at least ten times. CDR3 loop: CAWSRSRQGNEKLFF. CDR3 nucleotides: TGTGCCTGGAGCCGTTCTAGACAGGGGAATGAAAAACTGTTTTTT. The chain joins TRBV30 to TRBJ1-4; 8 bases are a match to TRBD1. V lost 3 bases, J lost 5 bases, and 8 bases stayed unmatched. In germline, CDR1 is GTSNPN, CDR2 SVGIG (reference sequence). The CDR3 is 15 residues long.

DNA for the CDR3: TGTGCCACCAGCAGAGTCCTGGCTCCTTCCTACGAGCAGTACTTC. Protein sequence: CATSRVLAPSYEQYF. The chain joins TRBV15 to TRBJ2-7; D gene unclear. The CDR3 is 15 amino acids. Trimming removed 1 base at V and 1 base at J, with 11 bases between. CDR1 LNHNV and CDR2 YYDKDF come from the germline V gene (reference sequence).

The gene calls are TRBV4-1 and TRBJ2-7, with TRBD2 as a possible D gene (5 bases). Germline assignment: CDR1 MGHRA and CDR2 YSYEKL. CDR3 size: 15 residues. The V end was cut by 0 bases, the J end by 0 bases, with 9 bases between. CDR3 bases: TGCGCCAGCAGCCAAGACGCTAGCAACTCCTACGAGCAGTACTTC. It encodes CASSQDASNSYEQYF.

The chain is built from TRBV7-9 and TRBJ2-1, with 9 bases that match TRBD1. The CDR3 spans 16 residues. J gave up 5 bases and V 5 bases, and 10 bases lay outside the gene matches. Per germline, CDR1 SEHNR and CDR2 FQNEAQ (reference sequence). The CDR3 DNA reads TGTGCCAGCAGCACGCCGGGACAGGGCTTTAACAATGAGCAGTTCTTC. Residues: CASSTPGQGFNNEQFF.

This rearrangement joins TRBV12-3 or TRBV12-4 to TRBJ2-5, with D perhaps matching TRBD1 (6 bases). CDR3 length equals 14 residues. V was pared by 2 bases and J by 2 bases, with 9 bases between. The CDR3 here is CASSLRQGQETQYF. Here the CDR3 DNA reads TGTGCCAGCAGTTTAAGGCAGGGGCAAGAGACCCAGTACTTC.